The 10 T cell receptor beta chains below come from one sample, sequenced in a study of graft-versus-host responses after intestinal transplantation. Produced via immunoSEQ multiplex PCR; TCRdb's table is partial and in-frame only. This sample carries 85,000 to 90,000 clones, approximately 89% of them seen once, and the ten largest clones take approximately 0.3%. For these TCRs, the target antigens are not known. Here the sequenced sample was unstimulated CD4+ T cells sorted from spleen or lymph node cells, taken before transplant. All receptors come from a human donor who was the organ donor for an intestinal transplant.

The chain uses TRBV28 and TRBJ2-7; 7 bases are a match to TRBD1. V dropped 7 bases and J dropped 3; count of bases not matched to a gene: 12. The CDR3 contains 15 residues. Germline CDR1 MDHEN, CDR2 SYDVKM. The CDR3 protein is CASIRRQGLIYEQYF. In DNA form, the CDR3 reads TGTGCCAGCATACGGCGACAGGGTCTCATCTACGAGCAGTACTTC.

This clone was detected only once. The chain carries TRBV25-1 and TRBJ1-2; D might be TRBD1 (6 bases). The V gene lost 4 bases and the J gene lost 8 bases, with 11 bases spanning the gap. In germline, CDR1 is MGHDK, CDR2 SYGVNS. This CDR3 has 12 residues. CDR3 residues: CASSAYREGYTF. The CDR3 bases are TGTGCCAGCAGTGCCTACAGGGAGGGCTACACCTTC.

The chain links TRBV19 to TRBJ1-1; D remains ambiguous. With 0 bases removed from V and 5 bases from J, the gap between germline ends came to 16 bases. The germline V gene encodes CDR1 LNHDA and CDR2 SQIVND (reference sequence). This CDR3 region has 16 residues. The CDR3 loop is CASSIEGRIPRTEAFF. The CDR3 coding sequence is TGTGCCAGTAGTATAGAGGGTAGAATCCCGCGGACTGAAGCTTTCTTT.

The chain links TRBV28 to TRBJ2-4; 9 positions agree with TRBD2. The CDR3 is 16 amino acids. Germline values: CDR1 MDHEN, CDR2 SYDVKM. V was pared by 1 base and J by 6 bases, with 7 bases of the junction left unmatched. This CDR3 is CASSLSVAGEVNIQYF. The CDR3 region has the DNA TGTGCCAGCAGTTTATCCGTAGCGGGAGAGGTAAACATTCAGTACTTC.

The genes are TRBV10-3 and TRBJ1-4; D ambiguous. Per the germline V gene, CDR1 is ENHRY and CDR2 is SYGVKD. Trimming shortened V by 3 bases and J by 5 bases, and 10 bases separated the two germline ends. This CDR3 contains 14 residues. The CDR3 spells CAISELPQNEKLFF. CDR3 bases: TGTGCCATCAGTGAACTCCCGCAAAATGAAAAACTGTTTTTT.

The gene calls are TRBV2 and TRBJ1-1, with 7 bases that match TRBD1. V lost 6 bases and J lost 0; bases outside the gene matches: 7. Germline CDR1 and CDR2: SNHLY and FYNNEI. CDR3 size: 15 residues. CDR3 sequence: CASSEQGQMNTEAFF. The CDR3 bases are TGTGCCAGCAGCGAACAGGGACAGATGAACACTGAAGCTTTCTTT. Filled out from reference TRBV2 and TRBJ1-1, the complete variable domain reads EPEVTQTPSHQVTQMGQEVILRCVPISNHLYFYWYRQILGQKVEFLVSFYNNEISEKSEIFDDQFSVERPDGSNFTLKIRSTKLEDSAMYFCASSEQGQMNTEAFFGQGTRLTVV.

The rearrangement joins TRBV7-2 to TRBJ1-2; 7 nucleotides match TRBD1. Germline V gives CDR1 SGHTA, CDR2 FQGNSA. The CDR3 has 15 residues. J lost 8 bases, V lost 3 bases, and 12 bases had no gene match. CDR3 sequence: CASSFASGTEYGYTF. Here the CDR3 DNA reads TGTGCCAGCAGCTTCGCCTCCGGGACAGAGTACGGCTACACCTTC. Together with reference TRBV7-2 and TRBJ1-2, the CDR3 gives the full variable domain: GAGVSQSPSNKVTEKGKDVELRCDPISGHTALYWYRQSLGQGLEFLIYFQGNSAPDKSGLPSDRFSAERTGGSVSTLTIQRTQQEDSAVYLCASSFASGTEYGYTFGSGTRLTVV.

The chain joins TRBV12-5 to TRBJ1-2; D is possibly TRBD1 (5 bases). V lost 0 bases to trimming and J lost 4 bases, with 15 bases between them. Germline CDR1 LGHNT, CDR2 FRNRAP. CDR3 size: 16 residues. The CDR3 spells CASGLVSGDLLYGYTF. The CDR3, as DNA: TGTGCTAGTGGTTTGGTATCGGGGGACCTTCTCTATGGCTACACCTTC.

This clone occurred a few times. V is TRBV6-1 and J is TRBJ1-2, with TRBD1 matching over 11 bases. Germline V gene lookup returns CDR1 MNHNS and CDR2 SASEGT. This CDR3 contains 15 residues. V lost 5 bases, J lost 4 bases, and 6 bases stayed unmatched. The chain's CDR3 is CASSSGQGASYGYTF. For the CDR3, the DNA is TGTGCCAGCAGTTCTGGACAGGGGGCTAGCTATGGCTACACCTTC.

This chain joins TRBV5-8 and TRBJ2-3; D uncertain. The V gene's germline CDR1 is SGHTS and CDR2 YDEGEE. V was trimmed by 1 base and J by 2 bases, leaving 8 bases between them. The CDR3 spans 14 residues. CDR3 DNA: TGTGCCAGCAGCTTGCAGGTGGTCACAGATACGCAGTATTTT. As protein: CASSLQVVTDTQYF. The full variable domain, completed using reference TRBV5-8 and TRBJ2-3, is EAGVTQSPTHLIKTRGQQATLRCSPISGHTSVYWYQQALGLGLQFLLWYDEGEERNRGNFPPRFSGRQFPNYSSELNVNALELEDSALYLCASSLQVVTDTQYFGPGTRLTVL.